The clone carrying this T cell receptor beta chain was recorded once. Its antigen is as yet unknown. Sequenced by immunoSEQ multiplex PCR; TCRdb stores in-frame clones only, minus some. This sample yields about 140,000 clones, of which over 75% are seen a single time; less than 8.5% belongs to the top ten. This entry is derived from a study of cytotoxic CD8 clonotypes in ibrutinib-treated CLL. The study's findings and limits: Before falling back toward baseline at progression, clonality had risen at the time of ibrutinib response.

Around 2 micrograms of genomic DNA from cryopreserved PBMCs went into TCR beta libraries. Trimming took 4 bases from V and 4 from J, leaving 11 bases between them. Germline loops: CDR1 MNHEY, CDR2 SMNVEV (reference sequence). This CDR3 comprises 13 residues. The input for sequencing was PBMCs, taken after 36 months of ibrutinib treatment. The chain is built from TRBV27 and TRBJ2-7, with D possibly called TRBD1 or TRBD2 (5 bases each). This clonotype was obtained from a human donor with chronic lymphocytic leukemia. The CDR3 protein is CASSWGRLYEQYF. The CDR3 nucleotides are TGTGCCAGCAGTTGGGGACGCCTTTACGAGCAGTACTTC.